This record looks at one TCR beta chain sequence and its context. Its antigen is undetermined. The protocol was immunoSEQ multiplex PCR, while the TCRdb copy is restricted to in-frame clones and leaves out a portion. The data hold about 7,800 clones, with about nine tenths observed a single time. The germline V and J ends were trimmed by 1 base and 3 bases, with 8 bases remaining between them. The CDR3 contains 14 residues. The V gene's germline CDR1 is SGHDT and CDR2 YYEEEE. These data originate in a study of neoadjuvant nivolumab and ipilimumab in lung cancer. General study results and limits: From pretherapy to surgery, tumor richness and clonality rose with dual therapy. Compared with tumor-adjacent uninvolved lung, resected tumors showed greater richness and clonality. Only a single major-pathologic-response sample was available for clonality analysis. TCR receptors were sequenced in few samples.

The V gene is TRBV5-6, the J gene TRBJ1-5; D possibly corresponds to TRBD1 (5 bases). The sequences come from tumor tissue, collected after neoadjuvant nivolumab, alone or with ipilimumab, at or shortly before surgery. This TCR was sampled from an adult with non-small cell lung cancer. Some clones in this sample may be carry-over from other donors' samples. The CDR3 loop is CASSLQGANQPQHF. As DNA, the CDR3 is TGTGCCAGCAGCTTGCAAGGGGCCAATCAGCCCCAGCATTTT.